Each of the 16 T cell receptor beta chains below was sequenced from the same sample in a study of technical replicates of blood from several donors. Clones were read by immunoSEQ multiplex PCR, and TCRdb kept only the in-frame ones, dropping some. This sample carries about 94,000 clones, about 96% of them seen once, and the ten largest clones take roughly 0.21%. Sequenced input: T cells isolated from PBMCs. All receptors derive from a human donor in good health.

V usage is TRBV28 and J usage is TRBJ2-7, with 9 bases that match TRBD2. Germline V CDR1 and CDR2: MDHEN, SYDVKM. This CDR3 comprises 16 residues. Losses at the gene ends were 5 bases for V and 0 bases for J; bases not matched to a gene: 8. CDR3 DNA: TGTGCCAGCAGTCCCCTGGGTAGCGGGAGCTCCTACGAGCAGTACTTC. The encoded protein is CASSPLGSGSSYEQYF. The full variable domain, rest sourced from reference TRBV28 and TRBJ2-7, is DVKVTQSSRYLVKRTGEKVFLECVQDMDHENMFWYRQDPGLGLRLIYFSYDVKMKEKGDIPEGYSVSREKKERFSLILESASTNQTSMYLCASSPLGSGSSYEQYFGPGTRLTVT.

The rearrangement uses TRBV19 and TRBJ2-3; D is possibly TRBD2 (6 bases). Germline CDR1 reads LNHDA; CDR2 reads SQIVND (reference sequence). Trimming pared 6 bases from V and 0 bases from J, leaving 16 bases between. The length of the CDR3 is 16 residues. CDR3 amino acids: CASSPRLSGSTDTQYF. The CDR3 region has the DNA TGTGCCAGTAGCCCCCGTCTCAGCGGGAGCACAGATACGCAGTATTTT. The full variable domain, in which reference TRBV19 and TRBJ2-3 provide the parts outside the CDR3, is DGGITQSPKYLFRKEGQNVTLSCEQNLNHDAMYWYRQDPGQGLRLIYYSQIVNDFQKGDIAEGYSVSREKKESFPLTVTSAQKNPTAFYLCASSPRLSGSTDTQYFGPGTRLTVL.

The gene calls are TRBV7-8 and TRBJ2-3; D is uncertain. The CDR3 spans 14 residues. CDR1 and CDR2 from the germline V gene are SGHVS and FQNEAQ. Trimming removed 1 base from V and 2 bases from J, with 7 bases in between. The CDR3 sequence: CASSLVQSTDTQYF. The CDR3 nucleotides are TGTGCCAGCAGCTTAGTGCAGTCCACAGATACGCAGTATTTT.

V usage is TRBV29-1 and J usage is TRBJ2-3, with TRBD2 matching over 7 bases. This CDR3 has 14 residues. The germline CDR1 and CDR2 sequences are SQVTM and ANQGSEA. After removal of 4 bases from V and 3 bases from J, the junction contained 7 bases not matched to a gene. Written as DNA, the CDR3 is TGCAGCGTTGTGGCGTGGGAGGGTACAGATACGCAGTATTTT. Translation gives CSVVAWEGTDTQYF.

The chain combines TRBV7-8 with TRBJ2-7; 9 nucleotides match TRBD1. Germline CDR1 is SGHVS and CDR2 is FQNEAQ. The V segment lost 1 base and the J segment 4 bases; nucleotides outside the gene matches: 8. There are 16 residues in the CDR3. CDR3 sequence (DNA): TGTGCCAGCAGCTTAGGTGGGACAGGGACTCTTTACGAGCAGTACTTC. This codes for CASSLGGTGTLYEQYF.

The chain couples TRBV7-3 to TRBJ2-3, with 9 bases aligning to TRBD2. The CDR3 has 17 amino acids. The V and J ends lost 5 bases and 3 bases, in that order; junction bases with no gene match: 12. The germline CDR1 and CDR2 sequences are SGHTA and FQGTGA. CDR3 loop: CASSDGLAGPKTDTQYF. DNA of the CDR3: TGTGCCAGCAGCGACGGGCTAGCGGGACCCAAAACAGATACGCAGTATTTT.

The V and J genes are TRBV7-6 and TRBJ2-7, with TRBD1 matching 8 bases. Germline values: CDR1 SGHVS, CDR2 FNYEAQ. V lost 5 bases and J lost 3; bases outside the gene matches: 6. This CDR3 has 14 amino acids. CDR3 in amino acids: CASSPGQDGYEQYF. The CDR3 DNA reads as TGTGCCAGCAGCCCGGGACAGGACGGCTACGAGCAGTACTTC.

This chain joins TRBV19 and TRBJ2-7; 7 positions match TRBD1. The CDR3 sequence is 13 residues long. CDR1 LNHDA and CDR2 SQIVND come from the germline V gene (reference sequence). V gave up 4 bases and J gave up 4 bases; unmatched junction bases: 4. The CDR3 coding sequence is TGTGCCAGTAGTAGAGGACAGGCGTACGAGCAGTACTTC. Translated: CASSRGQAYEQYF. Filled out from reference TRBV19 and TRBJ2-7, the complete variable domain reads DGGITQSPKYLFRKEGQNVTLSCEQNLNHDAMYWYRQDPGQGLRLIYYSQIVNDFQKGDIAEGYSVSREKKESFPLTVTSAQKNPTAFYLCASSRGQAYEQYFGPGTRLTVT.

This chain links TRBV6-1 with TRBJ2-7; 7 bases match TRBD2. CDR1 MNHNS and CDR2 SASEGT come from the germline V gene. V dropped 5 bases and J dropped 2; count of bases not matched to a gene: 0. This CDR3 region has 12 residues. The CDR3 loop reads CASSRGAYEQYF. CDR3 nucleotides: TGTGCCAGCAGTCGGGGGGCCTACGAGCAGTACTTC.

The J gene is TRBJ1-2, the V gene TRBV29-1; D might be TRBD1 (6 bases). CDR1 SQVTM and CDR2 ANQGSEA come from the germline V gene. Trimming pared 5 bases from V and 4 bases from J, leaving 17 bases between. CDR3 length equals 14 residues. CDR3 sequence reads: CSVMGGPAGYGYTF. The DNA of the CDR3 is TGCAGCGTTATGGGGGGGCCGGCCGGCTATGGCTACACCTTC.

V and J are TRBV6-5 and TRBJ1-1, with 9 bases that match TRBD1. The V segment lost 7 bases and the J segment 8 bases; nucleotides outside the gene matches: 8. CDR1 is MNHEY, CDR2 SVGAGI, per germline. The CDR3 loop spans 13 amino acids. The CDR3 DNA sequence: TGTGCCAGCATTGGGCCGGGACAGGGAGAAGCTTTCTTT. This translates into CASIGPGQGEAFF.

V and J are TRBV5-4 and TRBJ2-1, with 9 bases aligning to TRBD2. The CDR3 is 16 amino acids. Trimming took 0 bases from V and 4 from J; bases not matched to a gene: 5. Germline values: CDR1 SGHNT, CDR2 YYREEE (reference sequence). The CDR3 protein is CASSLVLLAGYNEQFF. As DNA, the CDR3 is TGTGCCAGCAGCTTGGTGTTGCTAGCGGGGTACAATGAGCAGTTCTTC.

The genes are TRBV29-1 and TRBJ2-3, with 7 bases that match TRBD1. V lost 3 bases, J lost 2 bases, and 2 bases stayed unmatched. CDR1 is SQVTM and CDR2 is ANQGSEA in the germline V gene. The CDR3 contains 13 residues. The CDR3 DNA sequence: TGCAGCGTTGAGGGACAGTACACAGATACGCAGTATTTT. Protein sequence: CSVEGQYTDTQYF.

This rearrangement joins TRBV25-1 to TRBJ1-5; the D is unclear. Trimming stripped 1 base from V and 6 bases from J, with 10 bases between. The CDR3 is made up of 14 amino acids. Germline V gene lookup returns CDR1 MGHDK and CDR2 SYGVNS. The CDR3 loop reads CASSEFGLTQPQHF. The CDR3 DNA reads as TGTGCCAGCAGTGAATTTGGCCTTACTCAGCCCCAGCATTTT.

This chain links TRBV2 with TRBJ2-5, with a weak D call TRBD2 (5 bases). CDR3 length: 13 residues. Germline V gives CDR1 SNHLY, CDR2 FYNNEI. V shed 6 bases and J shed 4 bases, with 12 bases lying between them. The CDR3 sequence: CASSPGLGETQYF. DNA for the CDR3: TGTGCCAGCAGCCCTGGACTGGGAGAGACCCAGTACTTC.

The rearrangement uses TRBV28 and TRBJ1-5, with D perhaps TRBD1 (6 bases). V shed 5 bases and J shed 6 bases, with 23 bases lying between them. The germline gives CDR1 MDHEN, CDR2 SYDVKM. The CDR3 extends over 17 amino acids. This CDR3 is CASSPPPPTGTGQPQHF. CDR3 sequence (DNA): TGTGCCAGCAGTCCACCCCCCCCCACAGGGACCGGTCAGCCCCAGCATTTT. Looking up the rest from reference TRBV28 and TRBJ1-5 gives the full variable domain: DVKVTQSSRYLVKRTGEKVFLECVQDMDHENMFWYRQDPGLGLRLIYFSYDVKMKEKGDIPEGYSVSREKKERFSLILESASTNQTSMYLCASSPPPPTGTGQPQHFGDGTRLSIL.